This T cell receptor (beta chain) was found in a study of T cell changes during pregnancy in multiple sclerosis. The CDR3 is 15 amino acids. Trimming removed 6 bases at V and 0 bases at J, with 12 bases between. Germline values: CDR1 LNHDA, CDR2 SQIVND (reference sequence). Measured with immunoSEQ multiplex PCR; TCRdb has only the in-frame clones, and not every one. The table shows tens of thousands of clones, with 75% to 95% occurring only once. This receptor was obtained from a female donor in good health, enrolled as a control in a pregnancy study. The chain links TRBV19 to TRBJ1-5; TRBD1 is a possible D gene (5 bases). This specimen was peripheral blood, taken in the first trimester of pregnancy. The CDR3 sequence: CASRVKGYSNQPQHF. The CDR3 DNA is TGTGCCAGTAGAGTAAAGGGGTATAGCAATCAGCCCCAGCATTTT.